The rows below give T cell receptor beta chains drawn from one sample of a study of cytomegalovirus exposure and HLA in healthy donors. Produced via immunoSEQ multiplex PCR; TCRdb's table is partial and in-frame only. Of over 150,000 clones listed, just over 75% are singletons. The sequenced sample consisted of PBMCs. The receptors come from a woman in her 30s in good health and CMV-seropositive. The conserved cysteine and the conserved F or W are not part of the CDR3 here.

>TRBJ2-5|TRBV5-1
ASTDQETQY
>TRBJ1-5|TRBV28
ASSLQGEGGQPQH
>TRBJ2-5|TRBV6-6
ASSLLARETQY
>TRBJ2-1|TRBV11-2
ASSPGLASYNEQF
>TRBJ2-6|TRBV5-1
ASSLVPGSSGANVLT
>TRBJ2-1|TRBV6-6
ASSYIVAGVANEQF
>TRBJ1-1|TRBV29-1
SVGWGENTEAF
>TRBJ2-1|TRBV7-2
ASSFQREKNEQF
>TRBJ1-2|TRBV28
ASWDSPYYGYT
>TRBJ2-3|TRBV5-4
ASSQVTGGGTDTQY
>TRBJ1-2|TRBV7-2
ASSLAAGTTYGYT
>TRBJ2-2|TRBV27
ASSLRGAELTGELF
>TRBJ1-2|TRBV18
ASSPSFDRVISYT
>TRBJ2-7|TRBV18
ASSMGREGYEQY
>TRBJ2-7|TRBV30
AWSVNSRGYEQY
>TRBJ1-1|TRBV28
ASSLGTGAEAF
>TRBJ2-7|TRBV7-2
ASSSTYEQY
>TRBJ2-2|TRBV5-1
ASSLKAGVGTGELF
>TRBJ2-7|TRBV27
ASSLGQGAYEQY
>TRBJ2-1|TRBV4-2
ASSPGLAGINEQF
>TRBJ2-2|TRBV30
AWRDRRAGELF
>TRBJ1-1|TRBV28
ASSRQVNTEAF
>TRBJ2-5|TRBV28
ASQAPGDVIQY
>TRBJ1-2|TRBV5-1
ASGPGQGEDGYT
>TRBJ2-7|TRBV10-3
AIRGTSAYEQY
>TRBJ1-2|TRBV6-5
ASSYRVSHGYT
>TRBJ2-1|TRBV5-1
ASSLAREVHYNEQF
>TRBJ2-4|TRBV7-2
ASSPDLGENIQY
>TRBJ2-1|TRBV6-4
ASTRLAGDGEQF
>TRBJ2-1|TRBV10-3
AISPWDASGNSNEQF
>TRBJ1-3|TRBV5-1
ASSFYGDLSGNTIY
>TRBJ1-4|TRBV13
ASSRGNLNEKLF
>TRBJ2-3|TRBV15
ATSRDLTGGPTDTQY
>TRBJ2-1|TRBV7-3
ASRLAGGTNEQF
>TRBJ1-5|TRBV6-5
ASGPSGGNQPQH
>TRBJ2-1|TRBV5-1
ASSSGTRGSSYNEQF
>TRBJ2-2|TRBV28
ASSVQGAYTGELF
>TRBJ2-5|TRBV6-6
ASSYGGGVPGETQY
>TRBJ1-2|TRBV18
ASSPTRGGQGENYGYT
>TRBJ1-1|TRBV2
ASSGDINTEAF
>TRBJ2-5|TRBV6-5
ASSYSPTASQETQY
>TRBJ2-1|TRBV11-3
ASSPLGLDEQF
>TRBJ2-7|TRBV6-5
ASRSRDRGRGEQY
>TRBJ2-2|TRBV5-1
ASSVSGANTGELF
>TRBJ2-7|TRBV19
ASSIAETSGTGYEQY
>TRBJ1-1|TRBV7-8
ASSFREGTEAF
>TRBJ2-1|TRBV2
ASTRQVGLPSEQF
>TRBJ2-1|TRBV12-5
ASGSLSGSIHEQF
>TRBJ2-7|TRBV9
ASSVDSGANYEQY
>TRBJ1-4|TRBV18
ASSLRTGGTNEKLF
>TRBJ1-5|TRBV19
ASTMGTGVQPQH